Below, one T cell receptor beta chain is given with its context. The data were obtained in a study of OX40 agonist ivuxolimab in advanced cancers. Sampling of blood occurred at baseline, cycle 4 day 1, and cycle 7 day 1. Trimming left V 3 bases short and J 2 bases short, with 18 bases between. There are 17 residues in the CDR3. Germline CDR1 SGHRS, CDR2 YFSETQ. Generated by immunoSEQ multiplex PCR, the TCRdb table keeps only in-frame clones and is missing some. The sample shows 60,000 to 85,000 clones, around 85% of them seen only once. The sequence came from an adult with an advanced solid tumor such as melanoma, head and neck, liver or kidney cancer. This sequence joins TRBV5-1 and TRBJ1-5, with a tentative D call TRBD1 (5 bases). Sample: CD4+ or CD8+ T cells sorted from blood, taken in a trial of the OX40 agonist ivuxolimab. DNA for the CDR3: TGCGCCAGCAGCTATGGATTGGCGGGGGTCGGCAATCAGCCCCAGCATTTT. Protein: CASSYGLAGVGNQPQHF. The whole variable domain, filled in from reference TRBV5-1 and TRBJ1-5, reads KAGVTQTPRYLIKTRGQQVTLSCSPISGHRSVSWYQQTPGQGLQFLFEYFSETQRNKGNFPGRFSGRQFSNSRSEMNVSTLELGDSALYLCASSYGLAGVGNQPQHFGDGTRLSIL.